The clone carrying this TCR beta chain was seen a handful of times. A Seattle source enrolled patients during active infection and followed them longitudinally. Per the study methods: Counts of nucleated cells, estimated from reference gene primer amplification, were obtained. The method was immunoSEQ multiplex PCR; TCRdb's version includes in-frame clones alone and lacks a portion of them. The DNA gave D and trimming, while V, J and clone size come from that table. The repertoire has approximately 300,000 clones, 85% to 90% of them found once; the top ten carry roughly 12%. The record originates from a study of blood T cell repertoires in COVID-19. Germline CDR1 reads MGHRA; CDR2 reads YSYEKL. This CDR3 is 15 amino acids long. V trimming: 4 bases; J trimming: 2 bases; junction bases outside the gene matches: 6.

Sequenced: peripheral blood. The receptor was isolated from a woman aged 30 to 39 with COVID-19, enrolled during active disease. The chain uses TRBV4-1 and TRBJ2-7; TRBD1 matches 9 bases. The CDR3, as DNA: TGCGCCAGCAGCCGGATACAGGGGGCCACCTACGAGCAGTACTTC. The encoded protein is CASSRIQGATYEQYF.